A single sample is the source of the 20 T cell receptor beta chains below, sequenced in a study of shared clonotypes between healthy human individuals. Profiling relied on immunoSEQ multiplex PCR, and the TCRdb table lists in-frame clones only, not all of them. The sample holds around 1.9 million clones, more than 85% seen once. In the naive CD8 group, cells lacked CD45RO and were positively selected for CCR7, so terminally differentiated effector memory CD45RA+ cells were left out. The sample consisted of naive CD8+ T cells from PBMCs. These receptors came from a man aged 18 to 29 in good health. Some clones in this sample may be carry-over from other donors' samples.

J is TRBJ2-1 and V is TRBV4-1; possibly TRBD1 for D (6 bases). V lost 1 base and J 6 bases, leaving 22 bases between the germline ends. The CDR3 length is 18 residues. From germline, CDR1 is MGHRA and CDR2 YSYEKL. The CDR3 bases are TGCGCCAGCAGCCAAGCCCCCCTTACAGGGCCCATCTTCAATGAGCAGTTCTTC. It encodes CASSQAPLTGPIFNEQFF.

This sequence joins TRBV27 and TRBJ2-2; no clear D gene. The CDR3 is 14 residues long. Germline CDR1 reads MNHEY; CDR2 reads SMNVEV (reference sequence). V was pared by 3 bases and J by 0 bases, with 5 bases between. CDR3 loop: CASSFLTNTGELFF. The CDR3 DNA follows: TGTGCCAGCAGTTTCCTCACGAACACCGGGGAGCTGTTTTTT.

The chain employs TRBV7-9 and TRBJ2-1, with D possibly TRBD1 on 5 matching bases. V lost 0 bases and J lost 5, with 11 bases in between. Germline V lookup: CDR1 SEHNR, CDR2 FQNEAQ (reference sequence). The CDR3 length is 15 residues. CDR3 nucleotide sequence: TGTGCCAGCAGCTTAGCGCAGGGATTCAACAATGAGCAGTTCTTC. Encoded protein: CASSLAQGFNNEQFF.

The J gene is TRBJ2-1, the V gene TRBV5-1; no firm D call. CDR1 and CDR2 (germline): SGHRS, YFSETQ. CDR3 length equals 17 residues. V lost 0 bases, J lost 6 bases, and 19 bases lay in between. The CDR3 reads CASSLGTRMVDSNEQFF. CDR3 sequence (DNA): TGCGCCAGCAGCTTGGGGACCCGCATGGTAGATTCCAATGAGCAGTTCTTC.

The rearrangement links TRBV7-8 to TRBJ1-4, with TRBD1 as a possible D gene (5 bases). Trimming cost V 3 bases and J 8 bases, with 13 bases left between them. The CDR3 has 14 amino acids. Germline CDR1 reads SGHVS; CDR2 reads FQNEAQ. CDR3 sequence: CASSLQGVREKLFF. The DNA of the CDR3 is TGTGCCAGCAGCTTGCAGGGTGTTCGGGAAAAACTGTTTTTT.

The chain couples TRBV6-5 to TRBJ2-1, with TRBD2 as a possible D gene (5 bases). V lost 6 bases and J 8 bases, leaving 20 bases between the germline ends. Germline CDR1 and CDR2: MNHEY and SVGAGI. This CDR3 is built from 15 residues. The CDR3 DNA reads TGTGCCAGCAGCCCCCCCAGGAGGCCCGGGGATGAGCAGTTCTTC. Translating it yields CASSPPRRPGDEQFF.

V and J are TRBV2 and TRBJ2-5; D not certain. The DNA end is a closer match to TRBJ2-7, so the J assignment may be wrong. Germline CDR1 and CDR2: SNHLY and FYNNEI. This CDR3 has 14 residues. In DNA form, the CDR3 reads TGTGCCAGCAGTGGTTTGCCAGACCCCTACGAGCAGTACTTC. Its protein product is CASSGLPDPYEQYF.

The CDR3 nucleotides read TGTGCCAGCAGCTTGTACAGGGGCACCTCCTACGAGCAGTACTTC. Translating it yields CASSLYRGTSYEQYF. The V gene is TRBV5-8, the J gene TRBJ2-7, with 7 bases identical to TRBD1. The CDR3 has 15 amino acids. The ends lost 1 base at V and 0 bases at J; junction bases unmatched: 4. CDR1 is SGHTS and CDR2 is YDEGEE in the germline V gene. Drawing the rest from reference TRBV5-8 and TRBJ2-7, the complete variable domain is EAGVTQSPTHLIKTRGQQATLRCSPISGHTSVYWYQQALGLGLQFLLWYDEGEERNRGNFPPRFSGRQFPNYSSELNVNALELEDSALYLCASSLYRGTSYEQYFGPGTRLTVT.

The chain links TRBV28 to TRBJ1-2, with a weak D call TRBD1 (6 bases). This CDR3 has 14 amino acids. The germline V gene has CDR1 MDHEN and CDR2 SYDVKM. V lost 6 bases, J lost 1 base, and 12 bases lay in between. The CDR3 spells CASSPGAFNYGYTF. CDR3 nucleotides: TGTGCCAGCAGCCCAGGGGCTTTTAACTATGGCTACACCTTC.

CDR3 residues: CASSFGGVNEQYF. CDR3 coding DNA: TGTGCCAGCAGTTTTGGCGGGGTCAACGAGCAGTACTTC. The V call is TRBV28, the J call TRBJ2-7; possible D gene TRBD2, 6 bases. The V gene lost 3 bases and the J gene lost 5 bases, with 11 bases spanning the gap. The CDR3 runs 13 residues. Germline V gives CDR1 MDHEN, CDR2 SYDVKM.

On this clone: This sample also contains other DNA sequences that code for the same CDR3. The chain combines TRBV27 with TRBJ1-3; D is uncertain. Trimming took off 6 bases at V and 2 bases at J, with 8 bases between the two ends. Germline CDR1 MNHEY, CDR2 SMNVEV (reference sequence). This CDR3 spans 13 amino acids. DNA for the CDR3: TGTGCCAGCAGCCTATCTCCTGGAAACACCATATATTTT. Its translation is CASSLSPGNTIYF.

V usage is TRBV5-1 and J usage is TRBJ1-1, with 8 bases lining up with TRBD1. CDR1 and CDR2 (germline): SGHRS, YFSETQ. This CDR3 contains 15 residues. The V segment lost 4 bases and the J segment 3 bases; nucleotides outside the gene matches: 8. CDR3 coding DNA: TGCGCCAGCAGCGAATCGGACAGGGTTCACACTGAAGCTTTCTTT. Translated: CASSESDRVHTEAFF.

J is TRBJ1-2 and V is TRBV5-6; no clear D. V dropped 0 bases and J dropped 0 bases, with 3 bases sitting between them. Germline V gives CDR1 SGHDT, CDR2 YYEEEE. This CDR3 has 13 residues. CDR3 DNA: TGTGCCAGCAGCTTGGAGTCTAACTATGGCTACACCTTC. Translated, it gives CASSLESNYGYTF.

The gene calls are TRBV28 and TRBJ1-2, with D perhaps matching TRBD1 (5 bases). The CDR3 runs to 14 residues. Germline V lookup: CDR1 MDHEN, CDR2 SYDVKM. V was cut by 8 bases and J by 3 bases, with 16 bases left in between. CDR3 DNA sequence: TGTGCCAGCGGAGCCTTGGGGCAGCACTATGGCTACACCTTC. It translates to CASGALGQHYGYTF.

The chain is built from TRBV30 and TRBJ2-5; D is possibly TRBD2 (5 bases). The end of the DNA aligns better with TRBJ2-7, so the J call may be wrong. The CDR3 covers 15 residues. Germline loops: CDR1 GTSNPN, CDR2 SVGIG (reference sequence). CDR3 coding DNA: TGTGCCTGGAGTGTACGCGAGGGTTCGACCTACGAGCAGTACTTC. Protein sequence: CAWSVREGSTYEQYF.

The V and J genes are TRBV7-8 and TRBJ2-2; 10 nucleotides align to TRBD2. Unmatched junction bases numbered 10, after V lost 5 bases and J lost 7 bases. The CDR3 runs to 16 residues. The germline V gene has CDR1 SGHVS and CDR2 FQNEAQ. For the CDR3, the DNA is TGTGCCAGCAGCCCGAGCGGGAGGGCTACGAACGGGGAGCTGTTTTTT. Its translation: CASSPSGRATNGELFF.

The CDR3 sequence is CASSWSGTYEQYF. The CDR3 DNA sequence: TGTGCCAGTAGTTGGAGCGGAACCTACGAGCAGTACTTC. This rearrangement joins TRBV19 to TRBJ2-7, with D possibly matching TRBD2 (5 bases). V lost 5 bases, J lost 2 bases, and 10 bases lay in between. Germline V gene lookup returns CDR1 LNHDA and CDR2 SQIVND (reference sequence). The CDR3 extends over 13 amino acids.

This chain connects TRBV28 to TRBJ2-3; D is undetermined. Germline lookup yields CDR1 MDHEN and CDR2 SYDVKM. This CDR3 region has 15 residues. V was shortened by 6 bases and J by 0 bases, with 13 bases between the two germline ends. The CDR3 sequence: CASSSPRESTDTQYF. The CDR3 region has the DNA TGTGCCAGCAGCTCCCCTAGAGAGAGCACAGATACGCAGTATTTT.

The gene calls are TRBV6-5 and TRBJ2-2, with 10 bases matching TRBD2. V lost 0 bases to trimming and J lost 6 bases; unmatched junction nucleotides: 1. The CDR3 runs 15 residues. Germline V gene data show CDR1 as MNHEY and CDR2 as SVGAGI. CDR3 bases: TGTGCCAGCAGTTACTCGGGGACTAGCGCCGGGGAGCTGTTTTTT. Its translation: CASSYSGTSAGELFF.

This chain links TRBV10-3 with TRBJ1-2; D is ambiguous. V lost 2 bases, J lost 4 bases, and 14 bases lay in between. The CDR3 contains 15 residues. Per germline, CDR1 ENHRY and CDR2 SYGVKD. CDR3 loop: CAISEIAELVYGYTF. The CDR3 DNA follows: TGTGCCATCAGTGAGATCGCCGAGCTCGTCTATGGCTACACCTTC.